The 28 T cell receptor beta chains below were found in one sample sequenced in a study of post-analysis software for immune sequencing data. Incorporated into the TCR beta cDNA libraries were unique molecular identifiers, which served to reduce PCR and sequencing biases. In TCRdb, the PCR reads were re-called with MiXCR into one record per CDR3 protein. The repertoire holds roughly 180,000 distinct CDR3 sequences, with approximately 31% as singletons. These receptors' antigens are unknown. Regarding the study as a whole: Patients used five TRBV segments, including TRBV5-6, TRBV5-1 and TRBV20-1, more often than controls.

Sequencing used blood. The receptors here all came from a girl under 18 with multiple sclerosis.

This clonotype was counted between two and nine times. The DNA for the CDR3 is TGCGCCAGCAGCTTGGAGGGCAGGGGGGTCGAGCAGTACTTC. It codes for CASSLEGRGVEQYF. V gene TRBV5-1 combines with J gene TRBJ2-5, with a possible D match to TRBD1 (7 bases). The better agreement between TRBJ2-7 and the DNA end casts doubt on the J call. The CDR3 runs 14 residues. Germline V gives CDR1 SGHRS, CDR2 YFSETQ.

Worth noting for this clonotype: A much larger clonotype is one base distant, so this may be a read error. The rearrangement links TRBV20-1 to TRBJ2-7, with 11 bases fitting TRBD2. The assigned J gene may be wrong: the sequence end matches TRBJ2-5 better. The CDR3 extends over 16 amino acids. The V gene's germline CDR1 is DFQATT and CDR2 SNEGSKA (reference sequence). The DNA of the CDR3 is TGCAGTGCTAGAACAGCGACTAGCGGGATGAGGGAGACCCAGTACTTC. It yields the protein CSARTATSGMRETQYF.

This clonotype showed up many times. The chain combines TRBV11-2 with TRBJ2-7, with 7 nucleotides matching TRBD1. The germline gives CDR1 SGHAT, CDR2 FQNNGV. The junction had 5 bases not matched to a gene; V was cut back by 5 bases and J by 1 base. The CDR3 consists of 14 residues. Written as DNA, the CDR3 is TGTGCCAGCAGCCCTCAGGGGGATTCCTACGAGCAGTACTTC. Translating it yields CASSPQGDSYEQYF.

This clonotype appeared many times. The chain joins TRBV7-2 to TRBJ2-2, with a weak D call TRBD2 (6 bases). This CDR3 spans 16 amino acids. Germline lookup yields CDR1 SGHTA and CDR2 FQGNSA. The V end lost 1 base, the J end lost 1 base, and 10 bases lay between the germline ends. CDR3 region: CASSLEVGRNTGELFF. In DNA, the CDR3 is TGTGCCAGCAGCTTAGAAGTCGGGAGGAACACCGGGGAGCTGTTTTTT.

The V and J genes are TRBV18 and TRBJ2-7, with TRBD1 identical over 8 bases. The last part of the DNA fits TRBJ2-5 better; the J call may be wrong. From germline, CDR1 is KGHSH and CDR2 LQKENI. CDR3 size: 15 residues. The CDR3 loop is CASSPGTGRMETQYF. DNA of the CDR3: TGTGCCAGCTCACCTGGGACAGGCCGAATGGAGACCCAGTACTTC.

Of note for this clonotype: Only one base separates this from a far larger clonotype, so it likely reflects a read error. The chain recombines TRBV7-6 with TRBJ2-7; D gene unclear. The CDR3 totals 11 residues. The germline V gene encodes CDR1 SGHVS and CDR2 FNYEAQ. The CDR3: CASSSNYEQHF. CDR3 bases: TGTGCCAGCAGCTCAAATTACGAGCAGCACTTC.

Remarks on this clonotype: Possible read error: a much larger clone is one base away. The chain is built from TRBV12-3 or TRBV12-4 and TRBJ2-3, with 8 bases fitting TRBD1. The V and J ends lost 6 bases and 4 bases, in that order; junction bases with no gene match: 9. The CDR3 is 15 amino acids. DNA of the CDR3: TGTGCCAGCAGCCTCCTTGACAGGGGTGCAGATACGCAGTATTTT. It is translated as CASSLLDRGADTQYF.

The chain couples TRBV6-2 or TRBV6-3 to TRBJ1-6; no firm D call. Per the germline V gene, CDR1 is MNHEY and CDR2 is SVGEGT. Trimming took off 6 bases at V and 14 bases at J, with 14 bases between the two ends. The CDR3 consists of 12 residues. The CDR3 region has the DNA TGTGCCAGCAGCCTTCCTCCGGGGTCCCTCCACTTT. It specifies CASSLPPGSLHF.

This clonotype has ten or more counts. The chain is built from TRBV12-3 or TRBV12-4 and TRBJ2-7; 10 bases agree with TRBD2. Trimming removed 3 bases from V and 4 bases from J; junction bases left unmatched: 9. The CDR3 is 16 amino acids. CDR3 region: CASSLSQREGPYEQYF. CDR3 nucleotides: TGTGCCAGCAGTTTGTCCCAGCGGGAGGGCCCATACGAGCAGTACTTC.

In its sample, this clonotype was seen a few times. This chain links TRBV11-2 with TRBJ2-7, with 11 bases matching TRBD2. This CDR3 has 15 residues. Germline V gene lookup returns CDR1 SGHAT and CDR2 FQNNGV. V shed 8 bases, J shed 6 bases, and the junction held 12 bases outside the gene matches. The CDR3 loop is CASHGLAGGLAEQYF. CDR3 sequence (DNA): TGTGCCAGCCATGGGCTAGCGGGAGGACTGGCCGAGCAGTACTTC. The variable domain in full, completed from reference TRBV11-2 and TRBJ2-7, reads EAGVAQSPRYKIIEKRQSVAFWCNPISGHATLYWYQQILGQGPKLLIQFQNNGVVDDSQLPKDRFSAERLKGVDSTLKIQPAKLEDSAVYLCASHGLAGGLAEQYFGPGTRLTVT.

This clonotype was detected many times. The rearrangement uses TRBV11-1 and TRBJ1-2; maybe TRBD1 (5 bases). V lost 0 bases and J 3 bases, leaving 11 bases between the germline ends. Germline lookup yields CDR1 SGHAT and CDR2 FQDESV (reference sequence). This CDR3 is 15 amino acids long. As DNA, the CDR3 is TGTGCCAGCAGCTTAGCCCAGGCGGGGGACTATGGCTACACCTTC. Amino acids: CASSLAQAGDYGYTF.

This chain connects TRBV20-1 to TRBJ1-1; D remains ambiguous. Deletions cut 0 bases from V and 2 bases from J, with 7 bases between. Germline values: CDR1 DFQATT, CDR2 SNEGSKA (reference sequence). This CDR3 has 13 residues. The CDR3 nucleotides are TGCAGTGCTAGAGAGGCGATTAACACTGAAGCTTTCTTT. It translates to CSAREAINTEAFF.

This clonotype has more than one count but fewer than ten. The CDR3 loop is CAISGSDGETQYF. In DNA form, the CDR3 reads TGTGCCATCAGTGGGAGTGATGGAGAGACCCAGTACTTC. The J gene is TRBJ2-5, the V gene TRBV10-3; D gene uncertain. This CDR3 comprises 13 residues. Trimming pared 4 bases from V and 4 bases from J, leaving 10 bases between. Per germline, CDR1 ENHRY and CDR2 SYGVKD.

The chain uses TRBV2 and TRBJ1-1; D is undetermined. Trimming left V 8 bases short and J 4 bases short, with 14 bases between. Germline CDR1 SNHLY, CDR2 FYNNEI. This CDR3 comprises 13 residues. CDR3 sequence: CASPDGGRTEAFF. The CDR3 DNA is TGTGCCAGCCCCGATGGAGGGCGCACTGAAGCTTTCTTT.

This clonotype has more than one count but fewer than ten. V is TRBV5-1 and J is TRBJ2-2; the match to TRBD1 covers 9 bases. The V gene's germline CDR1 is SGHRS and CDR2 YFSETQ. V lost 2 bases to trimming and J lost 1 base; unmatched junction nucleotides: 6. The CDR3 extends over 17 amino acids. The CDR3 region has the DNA TGCGCCAGCAGCTTTACAGGGGGCGATGGGAACACCGGGGAGCTGTTTTTT. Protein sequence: CASSFTGGDGNTGELFF.

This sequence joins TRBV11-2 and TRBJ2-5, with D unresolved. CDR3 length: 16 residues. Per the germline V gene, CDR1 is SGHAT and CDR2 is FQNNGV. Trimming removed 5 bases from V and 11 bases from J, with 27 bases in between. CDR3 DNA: TGTGCCAGCAGCCCCGTGGCTGCCCCTGTTGGGGATGAGCAGTACTTC. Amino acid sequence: CASSPVAAPVGDEQYF.

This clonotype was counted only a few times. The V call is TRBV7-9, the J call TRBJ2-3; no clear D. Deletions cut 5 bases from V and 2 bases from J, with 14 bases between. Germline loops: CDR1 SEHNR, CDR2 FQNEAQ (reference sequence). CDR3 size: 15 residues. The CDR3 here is CASSPCGSDTDTQYF. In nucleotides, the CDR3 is TGTGCCAGCAGCCCCTGTGGCTCCGACACAGATACGCAGTATTTT.

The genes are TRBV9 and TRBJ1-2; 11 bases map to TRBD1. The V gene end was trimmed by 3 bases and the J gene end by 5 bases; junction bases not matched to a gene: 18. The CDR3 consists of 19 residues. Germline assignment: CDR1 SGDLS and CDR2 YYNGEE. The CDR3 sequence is CASSARRRDRGTTTYGYTF. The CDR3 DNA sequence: TGTGCCAGCAGCGCTCGGAGGAGGGACAGGGGGACGACGACTTATGGCTACACCTTC.

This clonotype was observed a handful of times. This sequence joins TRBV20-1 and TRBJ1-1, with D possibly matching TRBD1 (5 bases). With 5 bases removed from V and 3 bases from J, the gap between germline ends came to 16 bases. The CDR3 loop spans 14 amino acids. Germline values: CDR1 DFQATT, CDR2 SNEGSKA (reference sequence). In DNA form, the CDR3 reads TGCAGTGCTGAGGAGATAGGACATGACACTGAAGCTTTCTTT. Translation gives CSAEEIGHDTEAFF.

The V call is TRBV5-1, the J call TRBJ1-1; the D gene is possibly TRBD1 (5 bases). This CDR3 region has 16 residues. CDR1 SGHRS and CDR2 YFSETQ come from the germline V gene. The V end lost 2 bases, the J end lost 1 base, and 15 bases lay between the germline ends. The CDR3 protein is CASSFGSGQANTEAFF. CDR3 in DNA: TGCGCCAGCAGCTTTGGCTCGGGGCAGGCGAACACTGAAGCTTTCTTT.

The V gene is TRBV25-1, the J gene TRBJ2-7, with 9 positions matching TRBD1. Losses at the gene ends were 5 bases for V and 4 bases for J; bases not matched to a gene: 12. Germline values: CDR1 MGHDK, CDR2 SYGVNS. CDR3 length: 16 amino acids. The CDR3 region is CASSSGEGQGQYEQYF. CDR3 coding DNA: TGTGCCAGCAGTTCCGGCGAGGGACAGGGCCAGTACGAGCAGTACTTC.

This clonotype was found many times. This CDR3 reads CASSRRLPGQGKIEQFF. For the CDR3, the DNA is TGTGCCAGCAGTCGAAGACTACCGGGACAGGGTAAGATTGAGCAGTTCTTC. The chain is built from TRBV7-9 and TRBJ2-1; 9 bases map to TRBD1. Germline CDR1 and CDR2: SEHNR and FQNEAQ (reference sequence). With 6 bases clipped from V and 9 bases from J, the junction kept 18 bases outside the gene matches. CDR3 size: 17 residues.

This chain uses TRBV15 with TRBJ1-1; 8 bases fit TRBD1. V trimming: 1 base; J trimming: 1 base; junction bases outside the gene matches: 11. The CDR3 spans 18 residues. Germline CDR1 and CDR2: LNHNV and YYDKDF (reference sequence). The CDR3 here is CATSRGWGPDRGNTEAFF. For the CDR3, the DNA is TGTGCCACCAGCAGAGGATGGGGCCCTGACAGGGGGAACACTGAAGCTTTCTTT.

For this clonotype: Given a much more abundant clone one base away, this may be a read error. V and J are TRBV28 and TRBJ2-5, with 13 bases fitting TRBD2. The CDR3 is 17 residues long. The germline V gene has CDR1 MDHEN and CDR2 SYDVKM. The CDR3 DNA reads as TGTACCAGCAGTTTATGGACTAGCGGGAGCGTCCAAGAGACCCAGTACTTC. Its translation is CTSSLWTSGSVQETQYF.

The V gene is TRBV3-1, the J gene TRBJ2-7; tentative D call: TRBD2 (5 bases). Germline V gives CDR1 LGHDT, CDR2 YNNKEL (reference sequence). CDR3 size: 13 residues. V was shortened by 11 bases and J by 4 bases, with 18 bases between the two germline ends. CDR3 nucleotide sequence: TGTGCCTGGACGGCTAGCAACCTATACGAGCAGTACTTC. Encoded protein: CAWTASNLYEQYF.

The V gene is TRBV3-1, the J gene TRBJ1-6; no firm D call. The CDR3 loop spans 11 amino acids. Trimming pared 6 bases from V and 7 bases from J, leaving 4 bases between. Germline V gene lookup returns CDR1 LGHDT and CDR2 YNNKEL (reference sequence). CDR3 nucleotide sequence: TGTGCCAGCAGGGGGAATTCACCCCTCCACTTT. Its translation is CASRGNSPLHF. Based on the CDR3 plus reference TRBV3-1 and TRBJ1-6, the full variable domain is DTAVSQTPKYLVTQMGNDKSIKCEQNLGHDTMYWYKQDSKKFLKIMFSYNNKELIINETVPNRFSPKSPDKAHLNLHINSLELGDSAVYFCASRGNSPLHFGNGTRLTVT.

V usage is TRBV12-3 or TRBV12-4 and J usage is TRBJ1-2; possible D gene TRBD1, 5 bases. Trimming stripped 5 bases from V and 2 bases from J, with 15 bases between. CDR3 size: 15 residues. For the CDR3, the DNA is TGTGCCAGCAGTCGAGGGGCCAACAGGAACTATGGCTACACCTTC. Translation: CASSRGANRNYGYTF.

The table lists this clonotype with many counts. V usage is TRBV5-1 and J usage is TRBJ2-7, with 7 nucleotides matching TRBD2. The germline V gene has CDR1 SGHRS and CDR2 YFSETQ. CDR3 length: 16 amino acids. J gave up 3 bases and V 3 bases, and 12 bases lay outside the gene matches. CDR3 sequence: CASSYTTGTNLYEQYF. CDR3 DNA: TGCGCCAGCAGCTATACAACCGGGACTAACCTCTACGAGCAGTACTTC.